A selection of T cell receptor beta chains follows, all from one sample in a study of blood T cell repertoires in COVID-19. Clones were read by immunoSEQ multiplex PCR, and TCRdb kept only the in-frame ones, dropping some. There are 50,000 or so clones in the sample; 91% occur only once, and approximately 5.9% lies in the top ten. The specimen sequenced was peripheral blood. Source of these receptors: a man between 70 and 80 years old with active COVID-19. CDR3s include the opening cysteine and the closing phenylalanine or tryptophan. The D gene is left open where the match is weak. Only some rows state a clone size, as once, few, many or a class for expanded clones.

DNA | CDR3 | J | V | D | size
TGTGCCTGGAGCACAGGGGCTGGAAACACCATATATTTT | CAWSTGAGNTIYF | TRBJ1-3 | TRBV30 | TRBD1 | .
TGTGCCAGCAGCTCCGGGACAGGGTTTGGGGATACGCAGTATTTT | CASSSGTGFGDTQYF | TRBJ2-3 | TRBV7-6 | TRBD1 | .
TGTGCCACCAGTGATCCGACAGTTGGATTAGATACGCAGTATTTT | CATSDPTVGLDTQYF | TRBJ2-3 | TRBV24-1 | . | .
TGCGCCAGCAGCTTGGAAGGGGGCGGTGGAAACACCATATATTTT | CASSLEGGGGNTIYF | TRBJ1-3 | TRBV5-1 | TRBD1 | .
TGTGCCAGTAGTATGGGTCGGGGCTACGAGCAGTACTTC | CASSMGRGYEQYF | TRBJ2-7 | TRBV19 | . | .
TGCGCCAGCAGTCAATCGGTAGGTAGCGGGGGGGCAGAGACCCAGTACTTC | CASSQSVGSGGAETQYF | TRBJ2-5 | TRBV23-1 | TRBD2 | .
TGTGCCAGCAGGGAGGTGTTAGTGACCACTGAAGCTTTCTTT | CASREVLVTTEAFF | TRBJ1-1 | TRBV6-5 | . | .
TGTGCCAGCAGCGCGACCGACACCTCAGGTCAGCCCCAGCATTTT | CASSATDTSGQPQHF | TRBJ1-5 | TRBV11-2 | . | once
TGTGCCAGCAGCGTATCACTACCCACAGATACGCAGTATTTT | CASSVSLPTDTQYF | TRBJ2-3 | TRBV9 | . | .
TGTGCCTGGAGAGGACAGGGTGCCGGGGAGCTGTTTTTT | CAWRGQGAGELFF | TRBJ2-2 | TRBV30 | TRBD1 | .
TGTGCCAGCAGTGAGTGGAGGAGGGGAGAACAGGCCGAGCAGTACTTC | CASSEWRRGEQAEQYF | TRBJ2-7 | TRBV25-1 | . | few
TGCGCCAGCAGTTCAGGACAGCCCGGCACTGAAGCTTTCTTT | CASSSGQPGTEAFF | TRBJ1-1 | TRBV5-1 | . | .
TGTGCCAGCAGCCCCCGGAGCGATAGGGGGGGGGTCGGAGAGACCCAGTACTTC | CASSPRSDRGGVGETQYF | TRBJ2-5 | TRBV3-1/TRBV3-2 | . | .
TGTGCCAGCAGCTCATTTGGTGGGACAGGGGGGAACACTGAAGCTTTCTTT | CASSSFGGTGGNTEAFF | TRBJ1-1 | TRBV5-4 | TRBD1 | .
TGTGCCAGCAGCTCGTATAGCGGGGGGGGAACATACAATGAGCAGTTCTTC | CASSSYSGGGTYNEQFF | TRBJ2-1 | TRBV5-8 | TRBD2 | .
TGTGCCACCAGTGAGTCCTACGGCACAGATACGCAGTATTTT | CATSESYGTDTQYF | TRBJ2-3 | TRBV24-1 | . | .
TGTGCCAGCAGCACACGACAGGGAACGCAGTATTTT | CASSTRQGTQYF | TRBJ2-3 | TRBV11-3 | TRBD1 | .
TGCGCCAGCAGCCAGAGGAGGGGGAACACTGAAGCTTTCTTT | CASSQRRGNTEAFF | TRBJ1-1 | TRBV5-1 | . | .
TGTGCCAGCAGCCCCCCGGGGGGCGAGCAGTACTTC | CASSPPGGEQYF | TRBJ2-7 | TRBV7-2 | TRBD2 | .
TGTGCCAGCTCACCACCGCTAGGACAGAGGGCCGGGGAGCTGTTTTTT | CASSPPLGQRAGELFF | TRBJ2-2 | TRBV18 | . | few